The 32 T cell receptor beta chains below come from one sample, sequenced in a study of response to subunit inactivated influenza vaccine. TCRdb passed the RT-PCR reads through MiXCR, listing each CDR3 protein once. The sample has about 700,000 distinct CDR3 sequences; 11% to 15% are singletons. The sequenced sample was PBMCs from blood, obtained 14 days before vaccination. The origin of the receptors is a middle-aged man who received an inactivated influenza vaccine.

The V gene is TRBV19, the J gene TRBJ1-6; D unclear. CDR1 LNHDA and CDR2 SQIVND come from the germline V gene (reference sequence). The V gene lost 7 bases and the J gene lost 4 bases, with 8 bases spanning the gap. The CDR3 sequence is 13 residues long. The DNA for the CDR3 is TGTGCCAGTAATGAGGCGTATAATTCACCCCTCCACTTT. It yields the protein CASNEAYNSPLHF. Complete variable domain (other parts from reference TRBV19 and TRBJ1-6): DGGITQSPKYLFRKEGQNVTLSCEQNLNHDAMYWYRQDPGQGLRLIYYSQIVNDFQKGDIAEGYSVSREKKESFPLTVTSAQKNPTAFYLCASNEAYNSPLHFGNGTRLTVT.

Worth noting for this clonotype: Relative to the germline gene, one junction end is altered; a read error may explain this. This chain connects TRBV7-7 to TRBJ2-3; perhaps TRBD2 as D (6 bases). Germline V lookup: CDR1 SSHAT, CDR2 FNYEAQ (reference sequence). The CDR3 totals 14 residues. This CDR3 is CASSRAGPPDTQYF. The DNA for the CDR3 is TGTGCTAGCAGCCGAGCGGGCCCCCCAGATACGCAGTATTTT.

The chain recombines TRBV10-2 with TRBJ2-7, with D possibly TRBD1 on 6 matching bases. This CDR3 contains 16 residues. The V gene's germline CDR1 is WSHSY and CDR2 SAAADI. Trimming took off 3 bases at V and 1 base at J, with 16 bases between the two ends. Here the CDR3 reads CASSDFRTESSYEQYF. CDR3 in DNA: TGCGCCAGCAGTGACTTTAGGACAGAAAGTTCCTACGAGCAGTACTTC.

V is TRBV5-5 and J is TRBJ2-2; 9 bases line up with TRBD1. The CDR3 runs 16 residues. The ends lost 0 bases at V and 2 bases at J; junction bases unmatched: 2. The germline V gene has CDR1 SGHKS and CDR2 YYEKEE (reference sequence). CDR3 nucleotides: TGTGCCAGCAGCTTGGGACAGGGGGTAAACACCGGGGAGCTGTTTTTT. This sequence encodes CASSLGQGVNTGELFF.

This clonotype has more than one count but fewer than ten. The chain links TRBV20-1 to TRBJ2-1; the D is unclear. The V gene lost 0 bases and the J gene lost 0 bases, with 15 bases spanning the gap. This CDR3 has 17 amino acids. Germline CDR1 DFQATT, CDR2 SNEGSKA (reference sequence). The CDR3 DNA reads as TGCAGTGCTAGAGATCAAATTCTATACTCCTCCTACAATGAGCAGTTCTTC. Its protein product is CSARDQILYSSYNEQFF.

This clonotype has a handful of counts. CDR3 DNA sequence: TGTGCCAGCAGTAGGGGGACGGGACTCTACAATGAGCAGTTCTTC. Translated: CASSRGTGLYNEQFF. J is TRBJ2-1 and V is TRBV12-3 or TRBV12-4; either TRBD1 or TRBD2 may supply D (6 bases each). V was trimmed by 5 bases and J by 3 bases, leaving 14 bases between them. The CDR3 runs 15 residues.

The rearrangement joins TRBV12-3 or TRBV12-4 to TRBJ2-5, with 8 bases aligning to TRBD1. Trimming removed 4 bases from V and 4 bases from J; junction bases left unmatched: 8. This CDR3 has 15 residues. CDR3 sequence (DNA): TGTGCCAGCAGTTATACGGGACAGGCGAGAGAGACCCAGTACTTC. Translating gives CASSYTGQARETQYF.

This clonotype was seen ten or more times. The V gene is TRBV14, the J gene TRBJ2-1; 8 nucleotides match TRBD1. Germline CDR1 is SGHDN and CDR2 is FVKESK. J gave up 9 bases and V 6 bases, and 7 bases lay outside the gene matches. The CDR3 has 13 amino acids. CDR3 DNA: TGTGCCAGCAGGCGGACAGGGTCAGGTGAGCAGTTCTTC. Its translation: CASRRTGSGEQFF.

The rearrangement uses TRBV2 and TRBJ1-6, with TRBD1 as a possible D gene (5 bases). Germline-derived CDR1 and CDR2 are SNHLY and FYNNEI. The CDR3 spans 14 residues. The V and J ends lost 8 bases and 7 bases respectively, with 15 bases between them. CDR3 nucleotides: TGTGCCAGCGGACCCAGACAGACCAATTCACCCCTCCACTTT. This sequence encodes CASGPRQTNSPLHF.

V is TRBV24-1 and J is TRBJ2-1; 9 nucleotides match TRBD2. Germline trimming cut 4 bases from V and 2 bases from J; bases unmatched to any gene: 8. Germline lookup yields CDR1 KGHDR and CDR2 SFDVKD. This CDR3 contains 17 residues. The CDR3 sequence: CATSDPSGGRAYNEQFF. The CDR3 DNA follows: TGTGCCACCAGTGACCCGAGCGGGGGGAGGGCCTACAATGAGCAGTTCTTC.

V gene TRBV12-3 or TRBV12-4 combines with J gene TRBJ2-7, with a possible D match to TRBD2 (5 bases). The CDR3 totals 13 residues. Trimming took 11 bases from V and 0 from J, leaving 14 bases between them. CDR3 in DNA: TGTGCCGGGCAAGCGGCGAGCTCCTACGAGCAGTACTTC. Translation gives CAGQAASSYEQYF.

The chain uses TRBV5-1 and TRBJ2-5; possibly TRBD1 for D (6 bases). This CDR3 comprises 15 residues. From germline, CDR1 is SGHRS and CDR2 YFSETQ. The ends were cut back, 1 base at V and 5 bases at J, with 15 bases in the middle. The CDR3 DNA sequence: TGCGCCAGCAGCTTGACAGGGAAAAGTATCGAGACCCAGTACTTC. This codes for CASSLTGKSIETQYF.

The sample holds many counts of this clonotype. The chain joins TRBV5-1 to TRBJ1-4; 7 nucleotides match TRBD1. The CDR3 has 16 residues. The trim removed 3 bases at V and 0 bases at J, leaving 5 bases unmatched. Germline V gene data show CDR1 as SGHRS and CDR2 as YFSETQ. DNA for the CDR3: TGCGCCAGCAGCTACGGGACAGTTGCAACTAATGAAAAACTGTTTTTT. Translated, it gives CASSYGTVATNEKLFF.

The V and J genes are TRBV3-1 and TRBJ2-1; 9 bases match TRBD2. J lost 8 bases, V lost 2 bases, and 1 base had no gene match. The germline gives CDR1 LGHDT, CDR2 YNNKEL (reference sequence). The CDR3 has 13 residues. The CDR3 spells CASSQLAGDEQFF. For the CDR3, the DNA is TGTGCCAGCAGCCAATTAGCGGGGGATGAGCAGTTCTTC.

The chain recombines TRBV4-3 with TRBJ2-7; 10 bases are shared with TRBD1. The V and J ends lost 3 bases and 4 bases, in that order; junction bases with no gene match: 6. In germline, CDR1 is LGHNA, CDR2 YSLEER. The CDR3 has 15 amino acids. CDR3 bases: TGCGCCAGCAGCCAGAGGCCGGGACAGGGGTACGAGCAGTACTTC. Protein sequence: CASSQRPGQGYEQYF.

This clonotype was detected only a few times. In DNA, the CDR3 is TGTGCCAGCAGCACCCGGGACAGCTCTAACTATGGCTACACCTTC. It is translated as CASSTRDSSNYGYTF. The chain links TRBV9 to TRBJ1-2; 7 positions match TRBD1. The CDR3 is made up of 15 amino acids. With V trimmed by 4 bases and J by 0 bases, 6 bases remained unmatched. CDR1 is SGDLS, CDR2 YYNGEE, per germline. The whole variable domain, filled in from reference TRBV9 and TRBJ1-2, reads DSGVTQTPKHLITATGQRVTLRCSPRSGDLSVYWYQQSLDQGLQFLIQYYNGEERAKGNILERFSAQQFPDLHSELNLSSLELGDSALYFCASSTRDSSNYGYTFGSGTRLTVV.

The chain joins TRBV12-3 or TRBV12-4 to TRBJ2-1, with D perhaps being TRBD1 or TRBD2 (5 bases each). CDR3 length: 15 amino acids. V was shortened by 4 bases and J by 7 bases, with 17 bases between the two germline ends. The CDR3: CASSSRDPTGNEQFF. The CDR3 nucleotides are TGTGCCAGCAGTTCCCGGGACCCCACGGGGAATGAGCAGTTCTTC.

This chain links TRBV5-1 with TRBJ2-5; 11 nucleotides agree with TRBD2. The CDR3 spans 17 residues. J gave up 4 bases and V 4 bases, and 12 bases lay outside the gene matches. CDR1 is SGHRS and CDR2 is YFSETQ in the germline V gene. CDR3 loop: CASSHTPLAGGRETQYF. In DNA form, the CDR3 reads TGCGCCAGCAGCCATACTCCCCTAGCGGGAGGAAGAGAGACCCAGTACTTC.

This clonotype showed up many times. The chain couples TRBV5-1 to TRBJ2-1; D perhaps matches TRBD1 (6 bases). V lost 3 bases to trimming and J lost 5 bases, with 18 bases between them. From germline, CDR1 is SGHRS and CDR2 YFSETQ. The CDR3 is 16 residues long. CDR3 in amino acids: CASSSIRGARDNEQFF. CDR3 nucleotides: TGCGCCAGCAGCTCAATCAGGGGCGCGCGAGACAATGAGCAGTTCTTC.

The gene calls are TRBV30 and TRBJ1-2; 7 bases match TRBD1. Germline-derived CDR1 and CDR2 are GTSNPN and SVGIG (reference sequence). The trim removed 5 bases at V and 4 bases at J, leaving 7 bases unmatched. This CDR3 comprises 13 residues. The CDR3 nucleotides read TGTGCCTGGGGGCTAGGGGGCGGCTATGGCTACACCTTC. Translated: CAWGLGGGYGYTF. The full variable domain, its missing parts supplied by reference TRBV30 and TRBJ1-2, is SQTIHQWPATLVQPVGSPLSLECTVEGTSNPNLYWYRQAAGRGLQLLFYSVGIGQISSEVPQNLSASRPQDRQFILSSKKLLLSDSGFYLCAWGLGGGYGYTFGSGTRLTVV.

The chain combines TRBV7-2 with TRBJ1-5; D may be TRBD1 (6 bases). In germline, CDR1 is SGHTA, CDR2 FQGNSA. The CDR3 length is 15 residues. V lost 5 bases and J lost 0, with 11 bases in between. The CDR3 nucleotides read TGTGCCAGCAGCCAGACAGGATATAGCAATCAGCCCCAGCATTTT. Encoded protein: CASSQTGYSNQPQHF.

The rearrangement joins TRBV3-1 to TRBJ2-1; D uncertain. The CDR3 runs to 11 residues. Trimming left V 3 bases short and J 10 bases short, with 7 bases between. The germline gives CDR1 LGHDT, CDR2 YNNKEL (reference sequence). For the CDR3, the DNA is TGTGCCAGCAGCCAGGCCAGGGAGCAGTTCTTC. Translation: CASSQAREQFF.

In nucleotides, the CDR3 is TGTGCCAGCAGCTCCATGACGGGGCCAGATACGCAGTATTTT. It translates to CASSSMTGPDTQYF. The rearrangement uses TRBV7-8 and TRBJ2-3; D assignment may be TRBD1 or TRBD2 (5 bases each). With 4 bases removed from V and 4 bases from J, the gap between germline ends came to 12 bases. The CDR3 contains 14 residues. CDR1 SGHVS and CDR2 FQNEAQ come from the germline V gene.

In its sample, this clonotype was seen many times. The chain uses TRBV29-1 and TRBJ1-2; the D gene is possibly TRBD1 (5 bases). The CDR3 length is 15 residues. V was pared by 6 bases and J by 4 bases, with 21 bases between. From germline, CDR1 is SQVTM and CDR2 ANQGSEA. The DNA for the CDR3 is TGCAGCGTGGGGGTCTTAGGGGAAGGGCGCTATGGCTACACCTTC. Translation gives CSVGVLGEGRYGYTF.

The chain joins TRBV6-2 or TRBV6-3 to TRBJ2-7, with 7 bases fitting TRBD1. The germline CDR1 and CDR2 sequences are MNHEY and SVGEGT. V shed 6 bases, J shed 6 bases, and the junction held 2 bases outside the gene matches. This CDR3 has 11 amino acids. The CDR3 DNA follows: TGTGCCAGCAGCGACAGGGTCGAGCAGTACTTC. It encodes CASSDRVEQYF.

This clonotype was found many times. The V and J genes are TRBV6-2 or TRBV6-3 and TRBJ2-3, with D tentatively TRBD1 or TRBD2 (5 bases each). Trimming cost V 6 bases and J 2 bases, with 15 bases left between them. Per the germline V gene, CDR1 is MNHEY and CDR2 is SVGEGT. This CDR3 has 15 amino acids. For the CDR3, the DNA is TGTGCCAGCAGACCCCAGGGAGTGGTCACAGATACGCAGTATTTT. Translated, it gives CASRPQGVVTDTQYF.

There are a few counts of this clonotype. This chain connects TRBV5-1 to TRBJ2-3, with 7 positions matching TRBD2. V lost 0 bases, J lost 4 bases, and 5 bases stayed unmatched. The CDR3 is 15 residues long. The germline gives CDR1 SGHRS, CDR2 YFSETQ. The CDR3 is CASSLERGSSDTQYF. Written as DNA, the CDR3 is TGCGCCAGCAGCTTGGAGCGGGGAAGCTCAGATACGCAGTATTTT.

The table lists this clonotype with a few counts. V usage is TRBV6-1 and J usage is TRBJ1-4; D is undetermined. Germline CDR1 and CDR2: MNHNS and SASEGT. The germline V and J ends were trimmed by 2 bases and 5 bases, with 12 bases remaining between them. The CDR3 runs to 15 residues. The DNA for the CDR3 is TGTGCCAGCAGTGAATGGCCAAATGGAAATGAAAAACTGTTTTTT. Protein sequence: CASSEWPNGNEKLFF.

The chain is built from TRBV2 and TRBJ1-4; 7 bases fit TRBD1. The length of the CDR3 is 15 residues. The germline V gene has CDR1 SNHLY and CDR2 FYNNEI. J lost 5 bases, V lost 3 bases, and 6 bases had no gene match. The CDR3 region is CASSDRGQPNEKLFF. The CDR3 nucleotides are TGTGCCAGCAGTGATAGGGGACAGCCGAATGAAAAACTGTTTTTT.

This clonotype was seen more than once but under ten times. This chain connects TRBV20-1 to TRBJ2-3, with TRBD2 identical over 10 bases. After removal of 0 bases from V and 6 bases from J, the junction contained 12 bases not matched to a gene. CDR1 DFQATT and CDR2 SNEGSKA come from the germline V gene (reference sequence). The CDR3 is made up of 17 amino acids. The CDR3 here is CSARDGAGGIGFDTQYF. The CDR3 bases are TGCAGTGCTAGAGATGGAGCGGGAGGGATTGGGTTCGATACGCAGTATTTT.

The genes are TRBV12-3 or TRBV12-4 and TRBJ1-3, with 9 positions matching TRBD1. This CDR3 comprises 16 residues. The V gene end was trimmed by 5 bases and the J gene end by 2 bases; junction bases not matched to a gene: 7. This CDR3 reads CASSPGTGSAGNTIYF. DNA of the CDR3: TGTGCCAGCAGTCCCGGGACAGGGTCTGCTGGAAACACCATATATTTT.

The chain uses TRBV7-2 and TRBJ2-5; D is perhaps TRBD2 (7 bases). The germline CDR1 and CDR2 sequences are SGHTA and FQGNSA. This CDR3 has 14 residues. Trimming removed 5 bases from V and 5 bases from J, with 15 bases in between. This CDR3 reads CASSRSGGRETQYF. The DNA for the CDR3 is TGTGCCAGCAGCCGTTCCGGGGGGCGGGAGACCCAGTACTTC.